The T cell receptor beta chain described here comes from a study of cytomegalovirus exposure and HLA in healthy donors. The V gene lost 7 bases and the J gene lost 8 bases, with 20 bases spanning the gap. This CDR3 contains 14 residues. Germline loops: CDR1 LNHNV, CDR2 YYDKDF (reference sequence). Repertoires were generated with immunoSEQ multiplex PCR, while TCRdb's copy carries only in-frame clones and drops some. The sample lists roughly 80,000 clones, around 94% seen once, with roughly 3.3% in the top ten. The receptor comes from a woman under 30 in good health and CMV-seropositive. Sequenced material: PBMCs. The V call is TRBV15, the J call TRBJ2-5, with D perhaps TRBD2 (6 bases). The CDR3 protein is CATNPGQRAGTQYF. In nucleotides, the CDR3 is TGTGCCACCAACCCCGGGCAGCGGGCGGGAACCCAGTACTTC.